This passage covers 3 T cell receptor beta chains from one sample sequenced in a study of blood T cell repertoires in COVID-19. Data came from immunoSEQ multiplex PCR; TCRdb stores just in-frame clones and leaves some out. The table has some 400,000 clones, around 87% seen once; the top ten hold 1% to 1.5%. Input material: PBMCs or T cells enriched from blood (not recorded which). These receptors were collected from a man in his thirties or forties who had recovered from COVID-19.

This rearrangement joins TRBV30 to TRBJ2-1; D is unclear. There are 15 residues in the CDR3. CDR1 and CDR2 from the germline V gene are GTSNPN and SVGIG (reference sequence). Trimming took off 0 bases at V and 0 bases at J, with 9 bases between the two ends. CDR3 region: CAWSVGRSSYNEQFF. CDR3 nucleotides: TGTGCCTGGAGTGTGGGCAGAAGCTCCTACAATGAGCAGTTCTTC.

This chain links TRBV5-5 with TRBJ2-1; 11 nucleotides align to TRBD2. The CDR3 has 15 residues. The V and J ends lost 6 bases and 5 bases, in that order; junction bases with no gene match: 7. CDR1 is SGHKS, CDR2 YYEKEE, per germline (reference sequence). This CDR3 is CASTVSGGENNEQFF. Here the CDR3 DNA reads TGTGCCAGCACCGTTAGCGGGGGGGAAAACAATGAGCAGTTCTTC.

The CDR3 here is CSASPLAGFETQYF. The CDR3 DNA reads as TGCAGTGCTAGTCCCCTAGCGGGGTTTGAGACCCAGTACTTC. The V call is TRBV20-1, the J call TRBJ2-5; 9 bases align to TRBD2. The CDR3 has 14 amino acids. Germline CDR1 and CDR2: DFQATT and SNEGSKA (reference sequence). V gave up 3 bases and J gave up 5 bases; unmatched junction bases: 7.